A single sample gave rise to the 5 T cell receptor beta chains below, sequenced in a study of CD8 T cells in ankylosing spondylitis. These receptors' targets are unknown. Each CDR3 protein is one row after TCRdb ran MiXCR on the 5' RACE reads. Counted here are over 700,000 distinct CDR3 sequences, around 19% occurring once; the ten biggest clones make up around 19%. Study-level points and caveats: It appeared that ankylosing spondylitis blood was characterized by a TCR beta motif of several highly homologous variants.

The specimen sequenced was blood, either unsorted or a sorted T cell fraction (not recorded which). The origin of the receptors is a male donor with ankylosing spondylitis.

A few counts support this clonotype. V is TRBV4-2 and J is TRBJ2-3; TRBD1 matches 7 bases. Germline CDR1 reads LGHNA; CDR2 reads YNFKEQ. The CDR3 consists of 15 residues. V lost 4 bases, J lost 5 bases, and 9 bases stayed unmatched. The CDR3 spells CASSLEGTDLDTQYF. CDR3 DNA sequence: TGTGCCAGCAGCCTCGAGGGGACAGATCTAGATACGCAGTATTTT.

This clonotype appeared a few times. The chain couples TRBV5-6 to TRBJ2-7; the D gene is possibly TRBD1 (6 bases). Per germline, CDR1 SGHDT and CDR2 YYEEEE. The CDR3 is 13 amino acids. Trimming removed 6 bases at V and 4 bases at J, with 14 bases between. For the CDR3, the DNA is TGTGCCAGCACCACGACCAGGGGATACGAGCAGTACTTC. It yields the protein CASTTTRGYEQYF.

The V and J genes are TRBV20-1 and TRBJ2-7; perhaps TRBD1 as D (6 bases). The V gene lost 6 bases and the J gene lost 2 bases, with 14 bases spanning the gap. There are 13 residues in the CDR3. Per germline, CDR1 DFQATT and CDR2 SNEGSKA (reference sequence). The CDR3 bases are TGCAGTGCAGCAGGGGCGACAACCTACGAGCAGTACTTC. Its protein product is CSAAGATTYEQYF.

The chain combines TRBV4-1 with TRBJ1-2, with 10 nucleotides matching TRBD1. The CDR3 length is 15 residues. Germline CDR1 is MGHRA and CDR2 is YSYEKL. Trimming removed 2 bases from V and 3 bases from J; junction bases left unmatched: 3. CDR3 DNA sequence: TGCGCCAGCAGCCAACCGACAGGGGGCGACTATGGCTACACCTTC. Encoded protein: CASSQPTGGDYGYTF.

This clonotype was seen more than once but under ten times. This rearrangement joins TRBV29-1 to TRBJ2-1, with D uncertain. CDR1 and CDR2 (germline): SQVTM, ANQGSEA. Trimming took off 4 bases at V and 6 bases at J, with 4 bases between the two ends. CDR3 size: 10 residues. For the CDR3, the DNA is TGCAGCGTTGGAGTCAATGAGCAGTTCTTC. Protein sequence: CSVGVNEQFF.